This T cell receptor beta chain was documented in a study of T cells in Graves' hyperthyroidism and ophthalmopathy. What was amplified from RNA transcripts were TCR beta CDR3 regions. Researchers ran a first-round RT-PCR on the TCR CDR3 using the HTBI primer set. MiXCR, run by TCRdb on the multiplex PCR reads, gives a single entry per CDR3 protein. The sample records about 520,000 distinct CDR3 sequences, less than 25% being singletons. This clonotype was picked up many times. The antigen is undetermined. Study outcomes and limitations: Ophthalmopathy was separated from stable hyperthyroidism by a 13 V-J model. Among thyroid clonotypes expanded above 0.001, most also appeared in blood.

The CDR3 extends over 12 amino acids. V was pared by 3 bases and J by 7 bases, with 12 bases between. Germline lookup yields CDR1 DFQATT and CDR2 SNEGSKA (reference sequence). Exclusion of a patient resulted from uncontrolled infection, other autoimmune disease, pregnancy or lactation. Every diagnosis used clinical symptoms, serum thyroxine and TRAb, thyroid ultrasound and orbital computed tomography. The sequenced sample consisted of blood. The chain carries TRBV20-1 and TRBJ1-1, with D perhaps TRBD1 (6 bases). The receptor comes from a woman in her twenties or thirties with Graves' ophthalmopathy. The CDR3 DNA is TGCAGTGCTAGGCTTTCAGGGGATGAAGCTTTCTTT. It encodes CSARLSGDEAFF.